The next 8 T cell receptor beta chains were all read from a single sample in a study of T cell responses to AZD1222 COVID-19 vaccine. The assay was immunoSEQ multiplex PCR, and TCRdb's table has in-frame clones only and misses some. The table has about 76,000 clones, over 65% seen once. The sequencing used peripheral blood, collected 28 days after the second dose of the MenACWY control vaccine. The source is an adult who received the MenACWY meningococcal vaccine as a control.

The rearrangement joins TRBV4-1 to TRBJ2-3; the match to TRBD2 covers 9 bases. Germline loops: CDR1 MGHRA, CDR2 YSYEKL. The CDR3 length is 15 residues. V shed 0 bases, J shed 4 bases, and the junction held 2 bases outside the gene matches. CDR3 region: CASSQERGGPDTQYF. CDR3 nucleotide sequence: TGCGCCAGCAGCCAAGAGCGGGGGGGCCCAGATACGCAGTATTTT.

Of note for this clone: This may stem from a read error, because a much larger clone lies one nucleotide away. The chain has TRBV5-5 and TRBJ1-3, with D maybe TRBD1 (5 bases). Looked up from germline, CDR1 is SGHKS and CDR2 is YYEKEE (reference sequence). This CDR3 has 14 amino acids. The CDR3 is CASSWDLSRNTIYF. DNA of the CDR3: TGTGCCAGCAGTTGGGACCTCTCTAGAAACACCATATATTTT.

This chain joins TRBV9 and TRBJ2-7; 8 positions match TRBD2. The CDR3 covers 13 residues. After removal of 4 bases from V and 9 bases from J, the junction contained 9 bases not matched to a gene. Germline V gene sequence: CDR1 SGDLS, CDR2 YYNGEE. CDR3 amino acids: CASSPSGSGRQYF. In DNA form, the CDR3 reads TGTGCCAGCAGCCCTAGCGGGTCCGGAAGGCAGTACTTC.

This clone was seen only once. V and J are TRBV18 and TRBJ2-1, with unresolved D. The CDR3 covers 12 residues. V lost 0 bases and J lost 3, with 0 bases in between. CDR1 KGHSH and CDR2 LQKENI come from the germline V gene. Here the CDR3 DNA reads TGTGCCAGCTCACCACCCTACAATGAGCAGTTCTTC. Protein sequence: CASSPPYNEQFF.

The V gene is TRBV5-6, the J gene TRBJ2-1, with 10 bases aligning to TRBD1. Germline V gene sequence: CDR1 SGHDT, CDR2 YYEEEE. The CDR3 is 14 amino acids. The junction had 7 bases not matched to a gene; V was cut back by 4 bases and J by 9 bases. The CDR3 DNA sequence: TGTGCCAGCAGCCTGGGACAGGGGAGGGGTGAGCAGTTCTTC. Amino acid sequence: CASSLGQGRGEQFF.

The CDR3 reads CASSVSGEQFF. As DNA, the CDR3 is TGTGCCAGCAGTGTATCGGGGGAGCAGTTCTTC. The V and J genes are TRBV2 and TRBJ2-1, with D possibly TRBD2 on 5 matching bases. Germline CDR1 is SNHLY and CDR2 is FYNNEI. Deletions cut 4 bases from V and 10 bases from J, with 8 bases between. The CDR3 totals 11 residues.

This chain connects TRBV19 to TRBJ2-1; 9 bases match TRBD1. Germline trimming cut 4 bases from V and 5 bases from J; bases unmatched to any gene: 6. The CDR3 length is 15 residues. Germline V gene data show CDR1 as LNHDA and CDR2 as SQIVND (reference sequence). The CDR3 spells CASSRGQGSNNEQFF. The CDR3 region has the DNA TGTGCCAGTAGTAGGGGACAGGGCAGCAACAATGAGCAGTTCTTC.

The chain links TRBV3-1 (or the pseudogene TRBV3-2) to TRBJ2-1; 7 bases map to TRBD2. V gave up 4 bases and J gave up 7 bases; unmatched junction bases: 7. The CDR3 contains 14 residues. Germline V gives CDR1 LGHDT, CDR2 YNNKEL (reference sequence). The CDR3 sequence: CASSPLVGGNEQFF. Here the CDR3 DNA reads TGTGCCAGCAGCCCCTTGGTGGGAGGGAATGAGCAGTTCTTC.